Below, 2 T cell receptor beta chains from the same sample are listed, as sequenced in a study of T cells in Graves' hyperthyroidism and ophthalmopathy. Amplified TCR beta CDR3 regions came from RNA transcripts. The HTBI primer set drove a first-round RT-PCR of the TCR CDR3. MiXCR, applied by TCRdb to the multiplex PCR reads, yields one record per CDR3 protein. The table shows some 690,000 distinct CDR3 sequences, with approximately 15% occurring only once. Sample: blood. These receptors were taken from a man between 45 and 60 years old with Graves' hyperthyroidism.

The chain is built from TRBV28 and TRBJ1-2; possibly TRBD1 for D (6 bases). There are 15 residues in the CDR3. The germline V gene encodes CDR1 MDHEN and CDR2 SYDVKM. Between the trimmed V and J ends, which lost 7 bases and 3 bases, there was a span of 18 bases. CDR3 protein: CASIQNWGRHYGYTF. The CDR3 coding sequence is TGTGCCAGCATCCAAAACTGGGGGCGGCACTATGGCTACACCTTC.

CDR3 residues: CASGEGQANSPLHF. For the CDR3, the DNA is TGCGCCAGCGGAGAGGGACAGGCAAATTCACCCCTCCACTTT. The J gene is TRBJ1-6, the V gene TRBV10-1; 8 nucleotides match TRBD1. Germline V lookup: CDR1 WNHNN, CDR2 SYGVQD (reference sequence). This CDR3 is 14 amino acids long. The ends lost 8 bases at V and 7 bases at J; junction bases unmatched: 7.